This is a list of T cell receptor beta chains from one sample in a study of blood T cell repertoires in COVID-19. The table came from immunoSEQ multiplex PCR; TCRdb's copy has only in-frame clones and leaves some out. The sample lists about 230,000 clones; around nine tenths were seen once. Sequenced sample: peripheral blood. Receptors were obtained from a woman in her fifties or sixties with acute or convalescent COVID-19. CDR3s include the opening cysteine and the closing phenylalanine or tryptophan. The D gene is left open where the match is weak. Clone size is not always given. Where it is, it says once, few, many or a class for expanded clones.

TRBJ1-1	TRBV27	NA	NA	TGTGCCAGCAGTTTACAGGAGAACACTGAAGCTTTCTTT	CASSLQENTEAFF
TRBJ2-7	TRBV19	NA	NA	TGTGCCAGTAGTACCCGAGGAGCAGAGTACGAGCAGTACTTC	CASSTRGAEYEQYF
TRBJ2-7	TRBV10-2	once	NA	TGCGCCAGCACTCTTAGACAGGTCCAGTCAAGCTCCTACGAGCAGTACTTC	CASTLRQVQSSSYEQYF
TRBJ2-5	TRBV29-1	NA	TRBD2	TGCAGCGTTGAAGGTCTAGCGGGAGAGACCCAGTACTTC	CSVEGLAGETQYF
TRBJ1-6	TRBV7-8	NA	TRBD1	TGTGCCAGCAGCTCAGGACAGGGCGCAGCACCCCTCCACTTT	CASSSGQGAAPLHF
TRBJ2-6	TRBV11-3	NA	TRBD1	TGTGCCAGCAGCCCCGGGACAGGGGGATGGGGGGCCAACGTCCTGACTTTC	CASSPGTGGWGANVLTF
TRBJ1-5	TRBV10-2	NA	TRBD1	TGCGCCAGCAGTGTGACAGGGGGCGCCAGTCAGCCCCAGCATTTT	CASSVTGGASQPQHF
TRBJ1-2	TRBV7-2	NA	NA	TGTGCCAGCAGCTCAGAACAGGGATGGGGCTATGGCTACACCTTC	CASSSEQGWGYGYTF
TRBJ2-1	TRBV6-1	NA	TRBD2	TGTGCCAGCAGTGTTCCGGGACTAGCCCTGTTTGGGAGCTCCTACAATGAGCAGTTCTTC	CASSVPGLALFGSSYNEQFF
TRBJ2-3	TRBV4-3	NA	NA	TGCGCCAGCAGCCAGCTACTAGGAAGGACAGATACGCAGTATTTT	CASSQLLGRTDTQYF
TRBJ2-5	TRBV29-1	NA	TRBD2	TGCAGCGTCCAAACCCCCCCTAGCGGGACTGGGACCCAGTACTTC	CSVQTPPSGTGTQYF
TRBJ1-1	TRBV29-1	NA	TRBD1	TGCAGCGTTAAACAGGGGGCGGCCACTGAAGCTTTCTTT	CSVKQGAATEAFF
TRBJ1-5	TRBV27	NA	NA	TGTGCCAGCAGTCCCCAAGGGACAACAAATCAGCCCCAGCATTTT	CASSPQGTTNQPQHF
TRBJ2-1	TRBV15	NA	TRBD2	TGTGCCACCAGCAGAGATAGCCGGCGGGGGGAACAGTTCTTC	CATSRDSRRGEQFF
TRBJ1-5	TRBV18	NA	TRBD1	TGTGCCAGCTCACCAGACAGGGGGGGGCAGCCCCAGCATTTT	CASSPDRGGQPQHF
TRBJ2-3	TRBV27	NA	TRBD2	TGTGCCAGCAGTTTTAGCGGGAGTATCGCAGATACGCAGTATTTT	CASSFSGSIADTQYF
TRBJ1-6	TRBV4-2	NA	TRBD1	TGTGCCAGCAGCCAGGGACAGGGGGCAACCTATAATTCACCCCTCCACTTT	CASSQGQGATYNSPLHF
TRBJ2-1	TRBV11-2	NA	TRBD2	TGTGCCAGCAGCTCACTAGCGGGAGGGGTTCCCTACAATGAGCAGTTCTTC	CASSSLAGGVPYNEQFF
TRBJ1-5	TRBV9	once	TRBD1	TGTGCCAGCAGCTCCTCCCCGGGGACAGGGAAACAGCCCCAGCATTTT	CASSSSPGTGKQPQHF
TRBJ1-5	TRBV2	once	TRBD1	TGTGCCAGCAGCGCCGGGACAGGAACCAGGCCCCAGCATTTT	CASSAGTGTRPQHF
TRBJ1-2	TRBV4-3	NA	TRBD1	TGCGCCAGCAGCCCGGGACAGGGCCTTGGCTACACCTTC	CASSPGQGLGYTF
TRBJ1-2	TRBV19	NA	TRBD1	TGTGCCAGTAGTCGACAGGGGGCGCTTGGCTACACCTTC	CASSRQGALGYTF
TRBJ1-4	TRBV11-3	few	TRBD1	TGTGCCAGCAGCTCGGCGGCGGGGACAGCCTACTCAACTAATGAAAAACTGTTTTTT	CASSSAAGTAYSTNEKLFF
TRBJ2-5	TRBV11-2	NA	NA	TGTGCCAGCAGCCCTGGACTAACAGTGGGGAAAGAGACCCAGTACTTC	CASSPGLTVGKETQYF
TRBJ2-2	TRBV6-2/TRBV6-3	NA	NA	TGTGCCAGCAGTTACCTAGGGGGATCAACCACCGGGGAGCTGTTTTTT	CASSYLGGSTTGELFF
TRBJ1-2	TRBV27	NA	NA	TGTGCCAGCAGAGAGACAGGCGAAAACTATGGCTACACCTTC	CASRETGENYGYTF
TRBJ1-1	TRBV19	NA	NA	TGTGCCAGTAGTGCACAACTAGGGACTGAAGCTTTCTTT	CASSAQLGTEAFF
TRBJ2-1	TRBV10-2	NA	TRBD2	TGCGCCAGCAGTGAGGCGCCGGGACTAGCGGGAGCCTACAATGAGCAGTTCTTC	CASSEAPGLAGAYNEQFF
TRBJ1-1	TRBV10-3	NA	TRBD1	TGTGCCATCAGTGGGACAGGGGGCGAGGCTGAAGCTTTCTTT	CAISGTGGEAEAFF
TRBJ2-5	TRBV9	NA	TRBD2	TGTGCCAGCAGCCCTAGGACTAGCGGGGGTTGGGAGACCCAGTACTTC	CASSPRTSGGWETQYF
TRBJ2-3	TRBV7-8	NA	NA	TGTGCCAGCAGCCTTTCGACAGAGCCAGATACGCAGTATTTT	CASSLSTEPDTQYF
TRBJ2-7	TRBV18	NA	TRBD1	TGTGCCAGCTCACCCCGGGACAGCCTTCGCGAGCAGTACTTC	CASSPRDSLREQYF
TRBJ2-2	TRBV6-6	NA	TRBD2	TGTGCCAGCATAGAGACGGGACTAGTGAGCACCGGGGAGCTGTTTTTT	CASIETGLVSTGELFF
TRBJ1-2	TRBV3-1/TRBV3-2	NA	TRBD1	TGTGCCAGCAGCCAAGCCATGACAGGGGGCGCAGGTGGCTACACCTTC	CASSQAMTGGAGGYTF
TRBJ2-7	TRBV5-6	NA	TRBD1	TGTGCCAGCAGCGCACAGGGGGCCGAGCAGTACTTC	CASSAQGAEQYF
TRBJ2-1	TRBV10-1	NA	TRBD2	TGCGCCACTTCTATAGCGGGAGGCCCCTACAATGAGCAGTTCTTC	CATSIAGGPYNEQFF
TRBJ2-7	TRBV4-3	NA	NA	TGCGCCAGCAGCCGAGTCGGGGGTCGAGAGCAGTACTTC	CASSRVGGREQYF
TRBJ2-7	TRBV19	NA	NA	TGTGCCAGTAGTTCGGGAGTCCCGGCCTACGAGCAGTACTTC	CASSSGVPAYEQYF
TRBJ1-2	TRBV28	NA	NA	TGTGCCAGCAGAGACACAAGTAACTATGGCTACACCTTC	CASRDTSNYGYTF
TRBJ2-1	TRBV5-1	NA	NA	TGCGCCAGCAGTGCGGGGAAGAACAATGAGCAGTTCTTC	CASSAGKNNEQFF
TRBJ1-2	TRBV5-6	NA	TRBD1	TGTGCCAGCAGCCTAACCGGGACAGGGACCTATGGCTACACCTTC	CASSLTGTGTYGYTF
TRBJ1-5	TRBV20-1	NA	TRBD1	TGCAGTGCTAGTGGGGACAGGGGGATCAATCAGCCCCAGCATTTT	CSASGDRGINQPQHF
TRBJ1-5	TRBV28	once	NA	TGTGCCAGCAGGGGGGCGAGGGGCGTGAATCAGCCCCAGCATTTT	CASRGARGVNQPQHF